The entry that follows covers one T cell receptor (beta chain) sequence. This clone was recorded a few times. What this receptor recognizes is not known. No much larger clone exists at a distance of one base, and base qualities are not known. CDR1 SGHVS and CDR2 FNYEAQ were looked up in the germline V gene. The CDR3, cysteine through phenylalanine, is 18 amino acids long. The only DNA kept is the CDR3, 54 bases in frame from the first base. The junction shows trimming of 5 bases on V and 4 bases on J, and the gene matches do not reach 14 bases of it. This specimen belongs to a study of blood T cell repertoires in COVID-19 (dated by TCRdb to 2020 to 2022). Concerning the study at large: The collaborator samples originated in the United States, Italy and Spain and spanned the acute and convalescent phases of COVID-19. The material from the prospective study consisted of cDNA or gDNA derived from T cells, B-cell-depleted T cells, or PBMCs. Subjects who had been exposed to COVID-19, were actively infected with it, or had recovered from it provided the deeply sampled blood TCRbeta repertoires that made up the dataset. The repertoires were made available in a free public database intended to serve as a resource for research on the immune response to SARS-CoV-2. The samples were drawn from two sources: the first 160 participants of the ongoing ImmuneRACE study, and approximately 1,300 subjects contributed by 6 global collaborators. Sample metadata almost always included a de-identified subject ID, COVID-19 status, age in years and sex. Where available, HLA class I and class II types were obtained from metadata supplied by the sample provider rather than from assay-based typing.

TCRbeta CDR3 regions were amplified from genomic DNA using the immunoSEQ Assay, a bias-controlled multiplex PCR. On the authors' methods: The number of nucleated cells in each sample was estimated by amplification of reference gene primers within the assay. Sequence reads were collapsed and filtered to measure the absolute abundance of every unique TCRbeta CDR3 rearrangement. For each sample, productive Simpson clonality was calculated as the square root of Simpson's diversity index over productive rearrangements. The table comes from immuneACCESS by way of TCRdb, which keeps in-frame sequences with V and J called. Part of the clones is missing from these tables; in studies checked, under half for an unresolved V gene and the rest for unknown reasons. V, J and clone size are those of that table, while D and trimming were read from the DNA. The sample table lists about 190,000 clones, roughly 80% of them with a count of one. The ten largest clones represent approximately 12% of the sample.

Samples from volunteer blood donors who had recovered from COVID-19 were contributed by a second Seattle source. Each collaborating institution followed its own protocols to collect whole blood in K2EDTA tubes. For TCRbeta analysis, collaborators shipped samples in one of three forms: frozen whole blood, isolated PBMCs, or DNA extracted from either of those sample types. Overall study outcomes, separate from this receptor: Clinical and demographic metadata were provided uncurated, with the amount varying by source and participant.

The rearranged chain carries TRBV7-6 and TRBJ2-1; TRBD2 aligns with 10 central bases. The sequenced material came from peripheral blood. The clonotype was recovered from a man aged 45-65 years who had recovered from COVID-19. The CDR3 reads as follows: CASSKPAWRTSGYNEQFF. The nucleotide sequence reads TGTGCCAGCAGCAAACCGGCGTGGCGGACTAGCGGATACAATGAGCAGTTCTTC.